The 9 T cell receptor beta chains in this list originate from one sample, sequenced in a study of T cells in Graves' hyperthyroidism and ophthalmopathy (dated by TCRdb to between 2017 and 2020). Preparation of the library involved multiplex PCR. Sequencing took place on an Illumina HiSeq 2000. The TCR beta CDR3 regions were amplified from RNA transcripts. The first round of RT-PCR for the TCR CDR3 was performed with the HTBI primer set and the Qiagen OneStep RT-PCR kit. TCRdb cleaned the public reads at Q25 with fastp, built clones with MiXCR and kept in-frame beta chains. Each CDR3 protein gets just one entry, which takes the most common genes and DNA from the rows behind it. This sample comprises around 380,000 distinct CDR3 sequences, 13% of them detected only once. Less than 25% of the sample belongs to the ten largest clones. Specimen: blood. These receptors were collected from a man aged 25 to 40 with Graves' hyperthyroidism that later progressed to Graves' ophthalmopathy.

This clonotype was found many times. The chain joins TRBV7-6 to TRBJ2-1; the match to TRBD1 covers 10 bases. CDR1 is SGHVS, CDR2 FNYEAQ, per germline. J gave up 5 bases and V 5 bases, and 15 bases lay outside the gene matches. CDR3 length: 18 residues. CDR3 residues: CASSGGQGRRASDNEQFF. CDR3 sequence (DNA): TGTGCCAGCAGCGGGGGACAGGGGAGGCGCGCGTCGGACAATGAGCAGTTCTTC.

This clonotype was observed at least ten times. The chain joins TRBV11-3 to TRBJ2-1; 10 bases fit TRBD1. The V and J ends lost 5 bases and 7 bases, in that order; junction bases with no gene match: 5. Germline CDR1 is SGHNT and CDR2 is YENEEA. The CDR3 runs to 14 residues. In DNA, the CDR3 is TGTGCCAGCAGCCCCCGGGACAGGGGTAATGAGCAGTTCTTC. This gives the protein CASSPRDRGNEQFF.

This clonotype was seen ten or more times. The chain couples TRBV14 to TRBJ2-3; 12 positions match TRBD2. The V gene's germline CDR1 is SGHDN and CDR2 FVKESK. The CDR3 consists of 15 residues. V gave up 3 bases and J gave up 3 bases; unmatched junction bases: 1. CDR3 loop: CASSQTSGGTDTQYF. The CDR3 coding sequence is TGTGCCAGCAGCCAGACTAGCGGGGGTACAGATACGCAGTATTTT.

This clonotype was recorded many times. The V call is TRBV28, the J call TRBJ1-5; TRBD1 is a possible D gene (6 bases). The V and J ends lost 5 bases and 2 bases respectively, with 10 bases between them. CDR3 length: 14 amino acids. Germline loops: CDR1 MDHEN, CDR2 SYDVKM. The CDR3 bases are TGTGCCAGCAGTCCGGGGACACGCAATCAGCCCCAGCATTTT. This gives the protein CASSPGTRNQPQHF.

For this clonotype: One end of the junction fails to match germline, which may point to a read error. The chain couples TRBV6-5 to TRBJ1-6; no clear D. Germline CDR1 reads MNHEY; CDR2 reads SVGAGI. CDR3 size: 15 residues. CDR3 DNA sequence: TGTGCCAGCAGTTACCGAGACGGATATAATTCACCCCCCCACTTT. As protein: CASSYRDGYNSPPHF.

The sample holds a few counts of this clonotype. V gene TRBV5-1 combines with J gene TRBJ1-1, with D unclear. Trimming removed 0 bases from V and 5 bases from J, with 11 bases in between. The germline V gene encodes CDR1 SGHRS and CDR2 YFSETQ. The CDR3 is made up of 14 amino acids. CDR3 DNA sequence: TGCGCCAGCAGCTTGGCCGTGCCGGTAACTGAAGCTTTCTTT. Translation: CASSLAVPVTEAFF. Drawing the rest from reference TRBV5-1 and TRBJ1-1, the complete variable domain is KAGVTQTPRYLIKTRGQQVTLSCSPISGHRSVSWYQQTPGQGLQFLFEYFSETQRNKGNFPGRFSGRQFSNSRSEMNVSTLELGDSALYLCASSLAVPVTEAFFGQGTRLTVV.

This sequence joins TRBV7-7 and TRBJ1-3; D gene uncertain. The V and J ends lost 5 bases and 0 bases respectively, with 11 bases between them. Germline V lookup: CDR1 SSHAT, CDR2 FNYEAQ (reference sequence). This CDR3 has 15 residues. CDR3 loop: CASSPRVGSGNTIYF. The CDR3 DNA reads as TGTGCCAGCAGCCCGAGGGTCGGCTCTGGAAACACCATATATTTT.

The V and J genes are TRBV6-2 or TRBV6-3 and TRBJ2-6; D may be TRBD2 (5 bases). Per the germline V gene, CDR1 is MNHEY and CDR2 is SVGEGT. This CDR3 is built from 21 residues. Trimming stripped 2 bases from V and 0 bases from J, with 23 bases between. The DNA for the CDR3 is TGTGCCAGCAGTTACGGGAGCCTAAACCGGGTCCCAAGCTCTGGGGCCAACGTCCTGACTTTC. Amino acid sequence: CASSYGSLNRVPSSGANVLTF.

This clonotype has ten or more counts. V gene TRBV12-3 or TRBV12-4 combines with J gene TRBJ1-5; D might be TRBD1 (5 bases). With 5 bases removed from V and 3 bases from J, the gap between germline ends came to 11 bases. There are 14 residues in the CDR3. The CDR3 here is CASSIDSFNQPQHF. The CDR3 nucleotides are TGTGCCAGCAGTATTGACAGTTTCAATCAGCCCCAGCATTTT.